This TCR beta chain originates from a study of T cell repertoires in cytomegalovirus infection. Turning to the study itself: Shared public TCR beta signatures pointed to both CMV infection and a matching HLA type.

This clonotype was detected ten times or more. What it binds is unknown. TCRdb ran MiXCR on the reads and lists one entry per CDR3 protein. The table has 400,000 to 550,000 distinct CDR3 sequences, approximately 10% seen once. Trimming removed 2 bases from V and 4 bases from J, with 21 bases in between. The length of the CDR3 is 18 residues. Whole-study results and caveats: The response measured ex vivo was dominated by TCR beta clonotypes (HLA-C-restricted and CMV-specific). Of the TCR beta families, the public ones yielded a cumulative frequency that identified carriers of CMV plus the relevant HLA.

Specimen: PBMCs. This chain uses TRBV12-3 or TRBV12-4 with TRBJ2-1; no firm D call. This TCR came from a human donor in good health (CMV status not recorded). Some clones in this sample may be carry-over from other donors' samples. CDR3 coding DNA: TGTGCCAGCAGTTTATCGCCCCTCGTTATACTGGGGTACAATGAGCAGTTCTTC. Its protein product is CASSLSPLVILGYNEQFF.